This passage covers 20 T cell receptor beta chains from one sample sequenced in a study of shared clonotypes between healthy human individuals. TCRdb's table, derived via immunoSEQ multiplex PCR, lists solely in-frame clones and lacks some. This table has around 2,000,000 clones, 95% appearing once. The sequencing sample was made of naive CD4+ T cells sorted from blood. Stated subset: CD45RA+ positively selected. Receptors originate from a man aged 18 to 30 in good health.

J is TRBJ1-1 and V is TRBV5-1; 8 bases are shared with TRBD1. The CDR3 is 14 amino acids. V was clipped by 2 bases and J by 6 bases; unmatched bases: 6. Looked up from germline, CDR1 is SGHRS and CDR2 is YFSETQ. The CDR3 is CASSFGQGFAEAFF. Here the CDR3 DNA reads TGCGCCAGCAGCTTCGGACAGGGCTTTGCTGAAGCTTTCTTT.

The gene calls are TRBV14 and TRBJ2-1; 10 bases agree with TRBD2. Per germline, CDR1 SGHDN and CDR2 FVKESK. The CDR3 covers 17 residues. The J segment lost 0 bases and the V segment lost 1 base, leaving 3 bases of the junction unmatched. The CDR3 loop reads CASSQARTSGSYNEQFF. The CDR3 DNA reads as TGTGCCAGCAGCCAAGCCCGGACTAGCGGCTCCTACAATGAGCAGTTCTTC.

V is TRBV7-8 and J is TRBJ2-7; tentative D call: TRBD1 (6 bases). CDR3 length: 15 amino acids. V lost 2 bases and J 3 bases, leaving 14 bases between the germline ends. The germline gives CDR1 SGHVS, CDR2 FQNEAQ. The CDR3 loop is CASSLPGQRNYEQYF. The CDR3 DNA reads as TGTGCCAGCAGCTTACCGGGACAACGTAACTACGAGCAGTACTTC.

About this clone itself: Given a much more abundant clone one base away, this may be a read error. The CDR3 end shows no conserved phenylalanine or tryptophan, and so a read error is likely. V usage is TRBV10-3 and J usage is TRBJ1-5, with 7 bases fitting TRBD1. Trimming cost V 10 bases and J 9 bases; bases outside gene matches: 12. Germline CDR1 reads ENHRY; CDR2 reads SYGVKD. The CDR3 runs 13 residues. The CDR3 sequence is CATGQAPGGPQHS. The CDR3 DNA follows: TGTGCCACCGGACAGGCGCCCGGGGGGCCCCAGCATTCT.

The chain joins TRBV28 to TRBJ2-3; 8 nucleotides line up with TRBD1. Losses at the gene ends were 4 bases for V and 0 bases for J; bases not matched to a gene: 6. Germline V gene lookup returns CDR1 MDHEN and CDR2 SYDVKM. This CDR3 region has 16 residues. CDR3 loop: CASSSPGGPSTDTQYF. The CDR3 DNA sequence: TGTGCCAGCAGTTCCCCAGGGGGCCCTAGCACAGATACGCAGTATTTT.

The V and J genes are TRBV11-2 and TRBJ2-3, with D maybe TRBD2 (6 bases). The CDR3 loop spans 13 amino acids. The germline V gene has CDR1 SGHAT and CDR2 FQNNGV. V gave up 8 bases and J gave up 1 base, with 10 bases separating them. This chain's CDR3 is CASAWGGTDTQYF. In nucleotides, the CDR3 is TGTGCCAGCGCCTGGGGGGGCACAGATACGCAGTATTTT. The complete variable domain, with remaining parts taken from reference TRBV11-2 and TRBJ2-3, reads EAGVAQSPRYKIIEKRQSVAFWCNPISGHATLYWYQQILGQGPKLLIQFQNNGVVDDSQLPKDRFSAERLKGVDSTLKIQPAKLEDSAVYLCASAWGGTDTQYFGPGTRLTVL.

About this clone itself: In the same sample, other DNA sequences code for this CDR3. This chain links TRBV5-1 with TRBJ2-5; perhaps TRBD2 as D (5 bases). Trimming shortened V by 3 bases and J by 3 bases, and 9 bases separated the two germline ends. The CDR3 has 13 residues. Germline CDR1 reads SGHRS; CDR2 reads YFSETQ. The CDR3 region has the DNA TGCGCCAGCAGCTCCCCCGGGGAAGAGACCCAGTACTTC. Encoded protein: CASSSPGEETQYF. The whole variable domain, filled in from reference TRBV5-1 and TRBJ2-5, reads KAGVTQTPRYLIKTRGQQVTLSCSPISGHRSVSWYQQTPGQGLQFLFEYFSETQRNKGNFPGRFSGRQFSNSRSEMNVSTLELGDSALYLCASSSPGEETQYFGPGTRLLVL.

The genes are TRBV20-1 and TRBJ1-1; the D is unclear. The germline V gene encodes CDR1 DFQATT and CDR2 SNEGSKA (reference sequence). The ends were cut back, 3 bases at V and 3 bases at J, with 5 bases in the middle. CDR3 length equals 11 residues. DNA of the CDR3: TGCAGTGCTAGCCTGGACACTGAAGCTTTCTTT. Its protein is CSASLDTEAFF.

A remark on this clone: This clone may be a read error of a much larger clone one base away. Other DNA sequences in the same sample also yield this CDR3. This chain connects TRBV7-9 to TRBJ2-2, with D uncertain. V was pared by 0 bases and J by 5 bases, with 4 bases between. The CDR3 spans 13 residues. CDR1 SEHNR and CDR2 FQNEAQ come from the germline V gene (reference sequence). The CDR3 loop is CASSLAGTGELFF. DNA of the CDR3: TGTGCCAGCAGCTTAGCGGGAACCGGGGAGCTGTTTTTT.

The rearrangement joins TRBV21-1 to TRBJ2-1; the table names TRBD2, a call not compared with the DNA. TRBV21-1 is classified as a pseudogene. The CDR3 spans 10 residues. The CDR3 DNA sequence: TGTGCCAGCAGCTACGCGGAGCAGTTCTTC. This sequence encodes CASSYAEQFF.

About this clone: The same CDR3 also results from other DNA sequences found in this sample. The chain joins TRBV11-2 to TRBJ2-2; D is unclear. Trimming removed 1 base at V and 2 bases at J, with 5 bases between. CDR3 length: 14 amino acids. From germline, CDR1 is SGHAT and CDR2 FQNNGV. Here the CDR3 DNA reads TGTGCCAGCAGCTTAGGGGGAAACACCGGGGAGCTGTTTTTT. Its protein product is CASSLGGNTGELFF. Full variable domain (rest looked up from reference TRBV11-2 and TRBJ2-2): EAGVAQSPRYKIIEKRQSVAFWCNPISGHATLYWYQQILGQGPKLLIQFQNNGVVDDSQLPKDRFSAERLKGVDSTLKIQPAKLEDSAVYLCASSLGGNTGELFFGEGSRLTVL.

On this clone: The sample has other DNA sequences that encode this CDR3 too. The chain uses TRBV19 and TRBJ2-7; D gene uncertain. The CDR3 length is 13 residues. Germline lookup yields CDR1 LNHDA and CDR2 SQIVND (reference sequence). V lost 0 bases to trimming and J lost 0 bases, with 3 bases between them. This CDR3 reads CASSIESSYEQYF. CDR3 DNA sequence: TGTGCCAGTAGTATAGAGAGCTCCTACGAGCAGTACTTC.

This chain connects TRBV9 to TRBJ2-1, with 8 bases aligning to TRBD2. Germline CDR1 and CDR2: SGDLS and YYNGEE. V lost 0 bases and J lost 5; bases outside the gene matches: 4. This CDR3 comprises 15 residues. The CDR3 nucleotides read TGTGCCAGCAGCGTAGTGAGCGGGAGTGACAATGAGCAGTTCTTC. This codes for CASSVVSGSDNEQFF.

The V and J genes are TRBV6-6 and TRBJ1-5; D is unresolved. V was shortened by 7 bases and J by 0 bases, with 13 bases between the two germline ends. The germline V gene encodes CDR1 MNHNY and CDR2 SVGAGI (reference sequence). The CDR3 is made up of 15 amino acids. The CDR3 DNA sequence: TGTGCCAGCAAGTCGGCGAGTGATAGCAATCAGCCCCAGCATTTT. Residues: CASKSASDSNQPQHF.

In the case of this clone: Different DNA sequences within this sample yield the same CDR3. V is TRBV2 and J is TRBJ2-7, with 7 bases aligning to TRBD1. The V gene's germline CDR1 is SNHLY and CDR2 FYNNEI. The CDR3 loop spans 14 amino acids. Germline trimming cut 6 bases from V and 0 bases from J; bases unmatched to any gene: 5. The CDR3 coding sequence is TGTGCCAGCAGCGGGACAGTTAGCTCCTACGAGCAGTACTTC. Amino acid sequence: CASSGTVSSYEQYF. Full variable domain (remainder filled in from reference TRBV2 and TRBJ2-7): EPEVTQTPSHQVTQMGQEVILRCVPISNHLYFYWYRQILGQKVEFLVSFYNNEISEKSEIFDDQFSVERPDGSNFTLKIRSTKLEDSAMYFCASSGTVSSYEQYFGPGTRLTVT.

A single count supports this clone. V and J are TRBV6-5 and TRBJ2-2; D unresolved. The CDR3 loop spans 11 amino acids. Germline CDR1 is MNHEY and CDR2 is SVGAGI. Deletions cut 6 bases from V and 6 bases from J, with 5 bases between. The CDR3 sequence is CASRGSGELFF. CDR3 DNA sequence: TGTGCCAGCAGGGGATCCGGGGAGCTGTTTTTT.

The sample holds one count of this clone. The chain employs TRBV28 and TRBJ2-1, with D maybe TRBD2 (5 bases). CDR1 and CDR2 (germline): MDHEN, SYDVKM. This CDR3 is built from 13 residues. The V and J ends lost 2 bases and 8 bases respectively, with 10 bases between them. CDR3 bases: TGTGCCAGCAGTTTAACTAGTCCGGATGAGCAGTTCTTC. It specifies CASSLTSPDEQFF.

This chain connects TRBV2 to TRBJ2-1; D could derive from TRBD1 or TRBD2 (5 bases each). Germline V lookup: CDR1 SNHLY, CDR2 FYNNEI. The CDR3 extends over 17 amino acids. V was cut by 4 bases and J by 6 bases, with 22 bases left in between. CDR3 region: CASSGFAFTGDGNEQFF. The CDR3 DNA reads TGTGCCAGCAGTGGATTCGCCTTTACTGGGGACGGCAATGAGCAGTTCTTC.

This chain links TRBV6-6 with TRBJ2-1; TRBD2 matches at 12 bases. Per the germline V gene, CDR1 is MNHNY and CDR2 is SVGAGI (reference sequence). V shed 5 bases, J shed 9 bases, and the junction held 8 bases outside the gene matches. This CDR3 comprises 15 residues. The chain's CDR3 is CASSPGLAGSGEQFF. DNA for the CDR3: TGTGCCAGCAGTCCCGGACTAGCGGGGAGTGGTGAGCAGTTCTTC.

The chain couples TRBV2 to TRBJ1-1; the D is unclear. This CDR3 contains 13 residues. Germline CDR1 reads SNHLY; CDR2 reads FYNNEI. The V end was cut by 7 bases, the J end by 2 bases, with 11 bases between. The CDR3 nucleotides are TGTGCCAGCAATCCGACAATAAACACTGAAGCTTTCTTT. It specifies CASNPTINTEAFF.